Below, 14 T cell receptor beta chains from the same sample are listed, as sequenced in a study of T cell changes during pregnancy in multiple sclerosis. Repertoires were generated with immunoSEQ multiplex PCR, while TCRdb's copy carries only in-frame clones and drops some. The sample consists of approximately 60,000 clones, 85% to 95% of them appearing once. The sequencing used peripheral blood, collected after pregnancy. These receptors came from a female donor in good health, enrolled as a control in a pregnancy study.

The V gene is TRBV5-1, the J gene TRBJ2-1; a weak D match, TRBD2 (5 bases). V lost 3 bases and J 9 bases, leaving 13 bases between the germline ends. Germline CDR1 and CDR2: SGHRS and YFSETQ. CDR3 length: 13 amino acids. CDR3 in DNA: TGCGCCAGCAGCTGGGGTCCTCGGGGTGAGCAGTTCTTC. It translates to CASSWGPRGEQFF.

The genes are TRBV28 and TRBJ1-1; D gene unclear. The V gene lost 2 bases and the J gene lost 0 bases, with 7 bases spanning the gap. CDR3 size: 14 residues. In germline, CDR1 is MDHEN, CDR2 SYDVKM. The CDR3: CASSLMRVNTEAFF. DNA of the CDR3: TGTGCCAGCAGTTTAATGCGGGTGAACACTGAAGCTTTCTTT.

CDR3 residues: CASSSSGTGGHYGYTF. CDR3 DNA: TGTGCCAGCAGTTCTTCCGGGACAGGGGGTCACTATGGCTACACCTTC. This chain joins TRBV6-6 and TRBJ1-2, with 11 bases aligning to TRBD1. Per the germline V gene, CDR1 is MNHNY and CDR2 is SVGAGI (reference sequence). The CDR3 runs 16 residues. J was trimmed by 3 bases and V by 4 bases; bases with no gene match: 7.

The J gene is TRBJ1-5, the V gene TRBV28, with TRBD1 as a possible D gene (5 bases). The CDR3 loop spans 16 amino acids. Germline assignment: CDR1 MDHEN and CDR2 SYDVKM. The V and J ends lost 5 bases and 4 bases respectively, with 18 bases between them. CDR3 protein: CASSPSRDFLNQPQHF. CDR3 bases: TGTGCCAGCAGTCCCTCTAGGGACTTCCTAAATCAGCCCCAGCATTTT.

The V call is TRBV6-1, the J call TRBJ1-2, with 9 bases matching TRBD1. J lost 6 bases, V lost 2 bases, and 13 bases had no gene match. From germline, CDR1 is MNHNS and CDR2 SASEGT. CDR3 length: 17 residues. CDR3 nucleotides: TGTGCCAGCAGTGAAAGGTTCTTACAGGGGGCGCGAAATGGCTACACCTTC. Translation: CASSERFLQGARNGYTF.

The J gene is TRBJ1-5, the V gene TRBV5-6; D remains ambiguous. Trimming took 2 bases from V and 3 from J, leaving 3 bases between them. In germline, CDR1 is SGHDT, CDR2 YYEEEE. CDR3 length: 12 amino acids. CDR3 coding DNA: TGTGCCAGCAGCTTTAACAATCAGCCCCAGCATTTT. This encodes CASSFNNQPQHF.

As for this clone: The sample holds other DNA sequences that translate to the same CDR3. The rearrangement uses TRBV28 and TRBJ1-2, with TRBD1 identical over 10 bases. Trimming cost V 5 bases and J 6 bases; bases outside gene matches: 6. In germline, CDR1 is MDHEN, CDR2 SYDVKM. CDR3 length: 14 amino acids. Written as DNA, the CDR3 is TGTGCCAGCAGTCTTCGGACAGGGGGTAATGGCTACACCTTC. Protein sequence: CASSLRTGGNGYTF.

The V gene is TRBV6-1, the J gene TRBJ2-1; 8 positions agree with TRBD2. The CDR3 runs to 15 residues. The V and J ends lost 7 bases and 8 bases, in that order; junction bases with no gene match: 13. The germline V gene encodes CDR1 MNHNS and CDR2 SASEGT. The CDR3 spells CASTIMPGRGDEQFF. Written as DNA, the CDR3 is TGTGCCAGCACTATTATGCCCGGGAGGGGAGATGAGCAGTTCTTC.

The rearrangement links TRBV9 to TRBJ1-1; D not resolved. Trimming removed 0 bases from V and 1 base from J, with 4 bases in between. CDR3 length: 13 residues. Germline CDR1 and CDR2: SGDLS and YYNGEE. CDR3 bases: TGTGCCAGCAGCGTAGAGCCGAACACTGAAGCTTTCTTT. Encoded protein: CASSVEPNTEAFF. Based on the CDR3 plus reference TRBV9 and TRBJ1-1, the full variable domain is DSGVTQTPKHLITATGQRVTLRCSPRSGDLSVYWYQQSLDQGLQFLIQYYNGEERAKGNILERFSAQQFPDLHSELNLSSLELGDSALYFCASSVEPNTEAFFGQGTRLTVV.

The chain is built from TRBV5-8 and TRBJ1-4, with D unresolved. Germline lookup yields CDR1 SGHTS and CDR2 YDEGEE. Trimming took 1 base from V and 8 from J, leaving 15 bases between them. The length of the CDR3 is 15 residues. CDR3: CASSLSPPTGEKLFF. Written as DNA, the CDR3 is TGTGCCAGCAGCTTGTCCCCACCGACGGGAGAAAAACTGTTTTTT.

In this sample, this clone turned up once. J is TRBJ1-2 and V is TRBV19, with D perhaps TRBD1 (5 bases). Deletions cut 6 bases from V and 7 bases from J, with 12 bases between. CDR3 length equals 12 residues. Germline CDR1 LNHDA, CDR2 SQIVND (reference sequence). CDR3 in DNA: TGTGCCAGTAGCGGCAGGGCAGCTGGCTACACCTTC. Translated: CASSGRAAGYTF.

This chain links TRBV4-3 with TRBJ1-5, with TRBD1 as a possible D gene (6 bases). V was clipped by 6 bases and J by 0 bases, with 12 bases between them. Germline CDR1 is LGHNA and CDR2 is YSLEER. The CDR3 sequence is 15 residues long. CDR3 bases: TGCGCCAGCAGTCCAGGGACACATAGCAATCAGCCCCAGCATTTT. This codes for CASSPGTHSNQPQHF.

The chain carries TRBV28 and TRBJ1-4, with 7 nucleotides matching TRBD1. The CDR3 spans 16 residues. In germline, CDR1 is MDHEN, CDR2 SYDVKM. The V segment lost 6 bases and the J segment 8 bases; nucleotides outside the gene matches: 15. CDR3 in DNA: TGTGCCAGCAGACCAACTTCGACAGGGAGGAAAGAAAAACTGTTTTTT. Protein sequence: CASRPTSTGRKEKLFF.

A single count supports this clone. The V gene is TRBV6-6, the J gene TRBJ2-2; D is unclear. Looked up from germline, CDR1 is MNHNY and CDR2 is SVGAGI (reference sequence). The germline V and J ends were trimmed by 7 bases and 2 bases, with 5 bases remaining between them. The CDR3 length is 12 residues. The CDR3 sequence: CASTKNTGELFF. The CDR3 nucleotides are TGTGCCAGCACCAAAAACACCGGGGAGCTGTTTTTT.